Sequencing of this T cell receptor (beta chain) was carried out in a study of cytomegalovirus exposure and HLA in healthy donors. Overall study context: Assignment to the Caucasian-associated ancestry cluster applied to approximately 80% of the 350 to 500 genotyped donors. General study findings and limits: The classifier, whose performance was assessed in both the original and validation cohorts, reportedly diagnosed cytomegalovirus status with high specificity and sensitivity. TCR association rates varied by HLA locus in a later analysis, with DRB1 highest and HLA-C lowest. A missense DCLRE1C variant was associated with V- and J-gene trimming of TCR beta chains in a later analysis, and an independent cohort replicated the association.

PCR employed 60 Vbeta and 13 Jbeta primers. Sequencing used immunoSEQ multiplex PCR; TCRdb keeps in-frame clones, though not all of them. This table has around 170,000 clones, roughly three quarters appearing once. This clone has just one count. Its target is unknown. The V and J ends lost 6 bases and 3 bases respectively, with 11 bases between them. CDR3 length: 13 residues. Germline V gene sequence: CDR1 SQVTM, CDR2 ANQGSEA. The sequenced material came from PBMCs. The chain uses TRBV29-1 and TRBJ1-4; D gene ambiguous. This TCR came from a woman aged 40 to 49 in good health and CMV-seropositive. CDR3 sequence (DNA): TGCAGCGTCAGTGTAGCGCCTAATGAAAAACTGTTTTTT. Protein product: CSVSVAPNEKLFF.